A single TCR beta chain is shown here with its context. Its antigen remains unknown. At sampling all donors were nominally healthy, likely with unrecorded immune exposures. CDR3 length: 12 amino acids. Germline V gives CDR1 SQVTM, CDR2 ANQGSEA. The trim removed 7 bases at V and 8 bases at J, leaving 8 bases unmatched. This entry belongs to a study of cytomegalovirus exposure and HLA in healthy donors. Study conclusions and caveats: The study listed roughly 150 cytomegalovirus-associated TCR beta chains.

PCR involved 60 Vbeta and 13 Jbeta primers. Some clones are missing from TCRdb's copy, which holds only in-frame ones; the method was immunoSEQ multiplex PCR. The table lists 150,000 to 200,000 clones, almost 80% of them singletons. Sequencing used PBMCs. The rearrangement uses TRBV29-1 and TRBJ2-1, with 7 nucleotides matching TRBD2. This clonotype was sampled from a woman between 45 and 65 years old in good health and CMV-seropositive. DNA for the CDR3: TGCAGCGCCGGGGGGAGGATGCATGAGCAGTTCTTC. This gives the protein CSAGGRMHEQFF.